Sequencing of this T cell receptor beta chain was carried out in a study of blood T cell repertoires in COVID-19. On the study more broadly: Donors in the United States, Italy and Spain gave samples during acute or convalescent COVID-19. The cDNA or gDNA used as material had been derived from T cells, B-cell-depleted T cells, or PBMCs.

The V end lost 2 bases, the J end lost 10 bases, and 6 bases lay between the germline ends. Germline assignment: CDR1 LGHDT and CDR2 YNNKEL (reference sequence). The CDR3 contains 11 residues. Original handling: Amplification of reference gene primers was used by the study to estimate nucleated cell counts. Some clones are missing from TCRdb's copy, which holds only in-frame ones; the method was immunoSEQ multiplex PCR. V, J and clone size are taken as reported in that table, and D and trimming were inferred from the DNA itself. The data contain roughly 200,000 clones, approximately 81% of them singletons.

This TCR was sampled from a woman older than 75 with acute or convalescent COVID-19. The sequencing input was peripheral blood. The genes are TRBV3-1 (or the pseudogene TRBV3-2) and TRBJ2-1; D is uncertain. The CDR3 reads CASSQIEEQFF. CDR3 coding DNA: TGTGCCAGCAGCCAAATCGAGGAGCAGTTCTTC.